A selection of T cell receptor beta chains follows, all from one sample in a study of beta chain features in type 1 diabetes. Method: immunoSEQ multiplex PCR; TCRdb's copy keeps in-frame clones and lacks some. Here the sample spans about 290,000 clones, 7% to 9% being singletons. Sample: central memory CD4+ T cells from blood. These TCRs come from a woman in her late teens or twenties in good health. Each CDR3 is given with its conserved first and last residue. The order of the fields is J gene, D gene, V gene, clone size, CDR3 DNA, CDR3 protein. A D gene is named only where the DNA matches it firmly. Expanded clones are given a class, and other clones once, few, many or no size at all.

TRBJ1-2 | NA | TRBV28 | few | TGTGCCAGCCTCGCTACAGCGAACTATGGCTACACCTTC | CASLATANYGYTF
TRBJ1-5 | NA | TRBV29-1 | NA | TGCAGCGTTGAGGGCAGCAACAATCAGCCCCAGCATTTT | CSVEGSNNQPQHF
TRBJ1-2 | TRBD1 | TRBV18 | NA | TGTGCCAGCTCACGGGACAGGGGGTATGGCTACACCTTC | CASSRDRGYGYTF
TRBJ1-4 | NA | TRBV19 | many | TGTGCCAGTCATACGCGAAGGCCGAATGAAAAACTGTTTTTT | CASHTRRPNEKLFF
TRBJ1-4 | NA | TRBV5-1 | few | TGCGCCAGCAGCTTGGAATGGGGTGGAGACGAAAAACTGTTTTTT | CASSLEWGGDEKLFF
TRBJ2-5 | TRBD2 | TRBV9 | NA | TGTGCCAGCAGCGTAAATGGCGGGGGGGCCTCGGAGACCCAGTACTTC | CASSVNGGGASETQYF
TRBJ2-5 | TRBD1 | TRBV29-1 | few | TGCAGCGTTGACCTCACAGGGGTGGTGGAGACCCAGTACTTC | CSVDLTGVVETQYF
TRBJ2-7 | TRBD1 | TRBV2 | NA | TGTGCCAGCAGCCCCTCCGGGACAGGCCTCTACGAGCAGTACTTC | CASSPSGTGLYEQYF
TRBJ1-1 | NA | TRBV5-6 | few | TGTGCCAGCAGCACCTCGGACAGACAGAACACTGAAGCTTTCTTT | CASSTSDRQNTEAFF
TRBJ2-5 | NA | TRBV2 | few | TGTGCCAGCAGTTTCGGAGGGCCGGAGAAGACCCAGTACTTC | CASSFGGPEKTQYF
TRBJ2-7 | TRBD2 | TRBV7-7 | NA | TGTGCTAGCAGCTTGGGGACTAGCGGCCGGCAGTACTTC | CASSLGTSGRQYF
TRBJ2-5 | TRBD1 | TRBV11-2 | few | TGTGCCAGCAGCGACCCCCATAGGACAGGACAAGAGACCCAGTACTTC | CASSDPHRTGQETQYF
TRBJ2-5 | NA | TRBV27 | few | TGTGCCAGCAGTACTAGACAGCGCGGGACCCAGTACTTC | CASSTRQRGTQYF
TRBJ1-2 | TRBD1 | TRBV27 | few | TGTGCCAGCAGTTCAATCGACAGGGGCGGCTACACCTTC | CASSSIDRGGYTF
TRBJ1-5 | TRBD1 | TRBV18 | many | TGTGCCAGCTCACAACAGGGGTCTCAGCCCCAGCATTTT | CASSQQGSQPQHF
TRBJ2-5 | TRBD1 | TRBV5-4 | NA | TGTGCCAGCAGCATCCCAGGGGGCGGGCAAGAGACCCAGTACTTC | CASSIPGGGQETQYF
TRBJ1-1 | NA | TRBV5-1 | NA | TGCGCCAGCAGCTTGGAGAGGAGGAACACTGAAGCTTTCTTT | CASSLERRNTEAFF
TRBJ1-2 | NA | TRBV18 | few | TGTGCCAGCTCACCATTCCGTGGTGGAGCGAACTATGGCTACACCTTC | CASSPFRGGANYGYTF
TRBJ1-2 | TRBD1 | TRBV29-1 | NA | TGCAGCGTTTCCACCTCCTGGACAGGGGGCGTAGGACGCGGCTACACCTTC | CSVSTSWTGGVGRGYTF
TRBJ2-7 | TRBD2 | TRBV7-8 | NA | TGTGCCAGCAGCTTAGATCTAGCGGGAGCCTACGAGCAGTACTTC | CASSLDLAGAYEQYF
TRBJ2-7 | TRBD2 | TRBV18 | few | TGTGCCAGCTCACCCGGGACTAGCGGGAAATACGAGCAGTACTTC | CASSPGTSGKYEQYF
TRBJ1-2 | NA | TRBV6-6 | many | TGTGCCAGCAGTGATCACTATGGCTACACCTTC | CASSDHYGYTF
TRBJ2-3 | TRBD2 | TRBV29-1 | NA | TGCAGCGCCGGCGGGACTATTACCACAGATACGCAGTATTTT | CSAGGTITTDTQYF
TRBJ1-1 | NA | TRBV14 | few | TGTGCCAGCAGACCAGCCAACAGGGAAGGCACTGAAGCTTTCTTT | CASRPANREGTEAFF
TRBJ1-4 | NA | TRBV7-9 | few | TGTGCCAGCAGCTTAGGCATTTCGGAACAAGAAAAACTGTTTTTT | CASSLGISEQEKLFF
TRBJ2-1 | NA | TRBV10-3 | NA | TGTGCCAGCAGTCCCCTCAATGAGCAGTTCTTC | CASSPLNEQFF
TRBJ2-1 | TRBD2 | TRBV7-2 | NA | TGTGCCAGCAGCCCCCCCCGGGGCGGGAGGGAAGCCAATGAGCAGTTCTTC | CASSPPRGGREANEQFF
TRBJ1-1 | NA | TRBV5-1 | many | TGCGCCAGCAGCTTGGCCGTACAGACGAACACTGAAGCTTTCTTT | CASSLAVQTNTEAFF
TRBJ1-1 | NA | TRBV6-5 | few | TGTGCCAGCAAAGGGGATAGGCCTGAAGCTTTCTTT | CASKGDRPEAFF
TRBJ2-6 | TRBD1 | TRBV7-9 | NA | TGTGCCAGCAGCCCGAACCCACGGCAGGGGGCATCTGGGGCCAACGTCCTGACTTTC | CASSPNPRQGASGANVLTF
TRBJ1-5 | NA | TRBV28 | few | TGTGCCAGCAGTTTGGCCGGGGGACCTAGCAATCAGCCCCAGCATTTT | CASSLAGGPSNQPQHF
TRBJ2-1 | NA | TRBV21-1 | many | TGTGCCAGCAGCAAACGGCGGCGGGAGGCCTCCTACAATGAGCAGTTCTTC | CASSKRRREASYNEQFF
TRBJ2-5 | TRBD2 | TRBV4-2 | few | TGTGCCAGCAGCCAAGAAGGACTAGCGGGGGGTCGGGAGACCCAGTACTTC | CASSQEGLAGGRETQYF
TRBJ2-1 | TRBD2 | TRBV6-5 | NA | TGTGCCAGCAGTTCTAGCGGGAGTTTGAATGAGCAGTTCTTC | CASSSSGSLNEQFF
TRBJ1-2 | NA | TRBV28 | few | TGTGCCAGCAGTTTATTTCGGGGTGGCTATGGCTACACCTTC | CASSLFRGGYGYTF
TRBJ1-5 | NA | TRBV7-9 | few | TGTGCCAGCAGCTTAAATGGGCAGCCCCAGCATTTT | CASSLNGQPQHF
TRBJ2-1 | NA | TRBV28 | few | TGTGCCAGCAGACGAACCGGTGGGGATGAGTCCTACAATGAGCAGTTCTTC | CASRRTGGDESYNEQFF
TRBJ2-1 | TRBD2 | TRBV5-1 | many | TGCGCCAGCAGCTTGGTCGGAGCGGGGTTCGTTTCGGATGAGCAGTTCTTC | CASSLVGAGFVSDEQFF
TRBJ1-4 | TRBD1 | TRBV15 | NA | TGTGCCACCAGCAGACCCGGGACAGGACCCGAAAAACTGTTTTTT | CATSRPGTGPEKLFF
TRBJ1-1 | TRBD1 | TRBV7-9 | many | TGTGCCAGCAGCTTTCAGGGGGCTGAAGCTTTCTTT | CASSFQGAEAFF
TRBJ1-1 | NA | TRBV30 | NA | TGTGCCTGGAGTTATATCAGGGTGGAGGGCACTGAAGCTTTCTTT | CAWSYIRVEGTEAFF
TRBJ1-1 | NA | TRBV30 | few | TGTGCCTGGAGAGGTTTCGGTGGTACTGAAGCTTTCTTT | CAWRGFGGTEAFF
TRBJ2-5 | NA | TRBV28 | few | TGTGCCAGCACCATCCCCGACGGAGAGACCCAGTACTTC | CASTIPDGETQYF
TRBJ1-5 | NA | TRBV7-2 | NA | TGTGCCAGCAGCTCCCACGGAGATCAGCCCCAGCATTTT | CASSSHGDQPQHF
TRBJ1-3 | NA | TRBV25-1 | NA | TGTGCCAGCAGTGAGTCAGGGTCTCCTGGAAACACCATATATTTT | CASSESGSPGNTIYF
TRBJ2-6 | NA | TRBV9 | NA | TGTGCCAGCAGCGTAGCTACAGTGCACTCTGGGGCCAACGTCCTGACTTTC | CASSVATVHSGANVLTF
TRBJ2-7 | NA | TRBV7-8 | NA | TGTGCCAGCAGCTTGGGGAATCCGGGAGCTGGCTACGAGCAGTACTTC | CASSLGNPGAGYEQYF